This T cell receptor beta chain was documented in a study of cytomegalovirus exposure and HLA in healthy donors. Study in general: In an earlier analysis, approximately 120 million unique TCR beta sequences were found from about 179 million T cells.

A word on this clone: The antigen is unknown.

Germline-derived CDR1 and CDR2 are LGHNA and YNFKEQ. V was clipped by 1 base and J by 4 bases; unmatched bases: 3. The CDR3 contains 15 residues. Study outcomes and limitations: Most TCR beta V segments were productive about 90% or about 30% of the time in an earlier analysis.

This PCR relied on a set of 60 Vbeta primers and 13 Jbeta primers. The protocol was immunoSEQ multiplex PCR, while the TCRdb copy is restricted to in-frame clones and leaves out a portion. The sample yields roughly 150,000 clones, 80% seen once. The chain has TRBV4-2 and TRBJ1-3; 8 bases fit TRBD1. This clonotype was sampled from a male donor in good health and CMV-seronegative. The sequencing sample was made of PBMCs. The CDR3 is CASSQGTGSGNTIYF. The CDR3 DNA reads as TGTGCCAGCAGCCAAGGGACAGGGTCCGGAAACACCATATATTTT.